The 29 T cell receptor beta chains given below trace back to one sample, sequenced in a study of T cell responses to AZD1222 COVID-19 vaccine. Assay: immunoSEQ multiplex PCR; the TCRdb copy retains only in-frame clones and omits some. The sample yields about 120,000 clones, about nine tenths seen once. This material consisted of peripheral blood, taken 28 days after the second dose of the MenACWY control vaccine. Receptors were obtained from an adult who received the MenACWY meningococcal vaccine as a control.

The chain combines TRBV2 with TRBJ2-1; 7 nucleotides line up with TRBD1. The CDR3 is 13 residues long. Germline CDR1 reads SNHLY; CDR2 reads FYNNEI. With V trimmed by 8 bases and J by 7 bases, 8 bases remained unmatched. The CDR3 region has the DNA TGTGCCAGCTATTTTCAGGGGGTTAATGAGCAGTTCTTC. Encoded protein: CASYFQGVNEQFF.

The gene calls are TRBV5-4 and TRBJ2-5; D gene uncertain. The CDR3 loop spans 14 amino acids. Trimming shortened V by 1 base and J by 1 base, and 8 bases separated the two germline ends. Germline CDR1 SGHNT, CDR2 YYREEE (reference sequence). Written as DNA, the CDR3 is TGTGCCAGCAGCTTGCAGCGACTCCAAGAGACCCAGTACTTC. Translating gives CASSLQRLQETQYF.

This chain joins TRBV10-1 and TRBJ1-6; 7 bases map to TRBD1. The V and J ends lost 2 bases and 5 bases, in that order; junction bases with no gene match: 3. Germline V lookup: CDR1 WNHNN, CDR2 SYGVQD (reference sequence). The CDR3 has 15 residues. The CDR3 loop reads CASSERTGDNSPLHF. The CDR3 bases are TGCGCCAGCAGTGAGAGGACAGGAGATAATTCACCCCTCCACTTT.

The V gene is TRBV6-5, the J gene TRBJ1-6, with 8 bases that match TRBD1. CDR1 and CDR2 from the germline V gene are MNHEY and SVGAGI. The CDR3 consists of 14 residues. With 5 bases clipped from V and 13 bases from J, the junction kept 10 bases outside the gene matches. CDR3 DNA: TGTGCCAGCAGTCCGACAGGGGAAGGTTGGCCCCTCCACTTT. Translating gives CASSPTGEGWPLHF.

In DNA form, the CDR3 reads TGTGCCAGCAGTGTGTCCCCGCCGCCCCTCCACTTT. Protein product: CASSVSPPPLHF. The rearrangement links TRBV2 to TRBJ1-6; D remains unclear. The germline V gene has CDR1 SNHLY and CDR2 FYNNEI. The germline V and J ends were trimmed by 4 bases and 13 bases, with 11 bases remaining between them. The CDR3 covers 12 residues.

This clone came up once. The genes are TRBV5-4 and TRBJ2-2; 11 bases map to TRBD1. V lost 4 bases, J lost 4 bases, and 9 bases stayed unmatched. The CDR3 is 17 residues long. Germline loops: CDR1 SGHNT, CDR2 YYREEE (reference sequence). The CDR3 here is CASSPYGQGARTGELFF. The DNA of the CDR3 is TGTGCCAGCAGCCCATACGGACAGGGGGCGCGCACCGGGGAGCTGTTTTTT.

This chain links TRBV28 with TRBJ1-1; TRBD1 aligns across 8 bases. Trimming cost V 4 bases and J 1 base; bases outside gene matches: 5. Germline V gene data show CDR1 as MDHEN and CDR2 as SYDVKM. This CDR3 region has 15 residues. The CDR3 DNA sequence: TGTGCCAGCAGTTACCTCGGACAGGGGAACACTGAAGCTTTCTTT. It encodes CASSYLGQGNTEAFF.

This clone was recorded only once. The rearrangement links TRBV7-8 to TRBJ2-5; D gene unclear. Germline-derived CDR1 and CDR2 are SGHVS and FQNEAQ. V lost 3 bases and J lost 2, with 16 bases in between. The CDR3 has 16 amino acids. The CDR3 bases are TGTGCCAGCAGCTTGGCCCCTTTGTTGATACAAGAGACCCAGTACTTC. Its translation: CASSLAPLLIQETQYF.

The genes are TRBV11-3 and TRBJ1-1, with D tentatively TRBD1 (5 bases). The CDR3 totals 13 residues. Germline loops: CDR1 SGHNT, CDR2 YENEEA. Trimming removed 2 bases from V and 3 bases from J, with 7 bases in between. DNA of the CDR3: TGTGCCAGCAGCTTATGGGGGGACACTGAAGCTTTCTTT. Its protein is CASSLWGDTEAFF.

The chain employs TRBV9 and TRBJ2-5; 8 bases fit TRBD2. This CDR3 is 14 amino acids long. J lost 4 bases, V lost 1 base, and 3 bases had no gene match. Germline CDR1 SGDLS, CDR2 YYNGEE. The CDR3 nucleotides read TGTGCCAGCAGCGTAACTAGCGGTGGAGAGACCCAGTACTTC. This sequence encodes CASSVTSGGETQYF.

J is TRBJ2-1 and V is TRBV9; D could derive from TRBD1 or TRBD2 (7 bases each). This CDR3 region has 19 residues. The V gene's germline CDR1 is SGDLS and CDR2 YYNGEE. The ends were cut back, 0 bases at V and 2 bases at J, with 21 bases in the middle. CDR3 sequence (DNA): TGTGCCAGCAGCGTAGGTCCCCTGGGCAGGGGGGGAACCTACAATGAGCAGTTCTTC. The encoded protein is CASSVGPLGRGGTYNEQFF.

V is TRBV5-1 and J is TRBJ2-7; 10 bases agree with TRBD1. Trimming took 0 bases from V and 7 from J; bases not matched to a gene: 4. The germline gives CDR1 SGHRS, CDR2 YFSETQ. CDR3 size: 14 residues. The CDR3 DNA reads TGCGCCAGCAGCTTGGGACAGGGGGCGAGGGAGCAGTACTTC. It translates to CASSLGQGAREQYF.

The genes are TRBV6-1 and TRBJ2-3; TRBD2 matches 7 bases. CDR1 is MNHNS, CDR2 SASEGT, per germline. The CDR3 loop spans 15 amino acids. Trimming took 2 bases from V and 3 from J; bases not matched to a gene: 5. CDR3 amino acids: CASSEWWRETDTQYF. The CDR3 DNA sequence: TGTGCCAGCAGTGAATGGTGGCGGGAGACAGATACGCAGTATTTT.

The V call is TRBV10-3, the J call TRBJ1-4; the D gene is possibly TRBD1 (6 bases). Between the trimmed V and J ends, which lost 10 bases and 5 bases, there was a span of 14 bases. CDR3 length equals 13 residues. The V gene's germline CDR1 is ENHRY and CDR2 SYGVKD. CDR3 in DNA: TGTGCCACCCAACAGGGTGGGAATGAAAAACTGTTTTTT. Protein sequence: CATQQGGNEKLFF.

The chain carries TRBV10-3 and TRBJ2-2; D is possibly TRBD1 or TRBD2 (7 bases each). This CDR3 has 12 residues. Germline-derived CDR1 and CDR2 are ENHRY and SYGVKD. V gave up 10 bases and J gave up 6 bases, with 12 bases separating them. The CDR3 DNA follows: TGTGCCACAGGGGGGGGCGCCGGGGAGCTGTTTTTT. Its protein is CATGGGAGELFF.

The chain employs TRBV7-8 and TRBJ2-5; 8 nucleotides align to TRBD2. The CDR3 loop spans 13 amino acids. V lost 5 bases and J lost 5; bases outside the gene matches: 4. CDR1 is SGHVS, CDR2 FQNEAQ, per germline. CDR3 protein: CASSRGGSETQYF. DNA of the CDR3: TGTGCCAGCAGCCGCGGGGGGTCTGAGACCCAGTACTTC.

The genes are TRBV5-1 and TRBJ2-5, with 7 bases lining up with TRBD1. CDR3 size: 16 residues. Germline CDR1 reads SGHRS; CDR2 reads YFSETQ. Unmatched junction bases numbered 10, after V lost 5 bases and J lost 0 bases. Written as DNA, the CDR3 is TGCGCCAGCAGGCAAACCGGGACAGCGTACCAAGAGACCCAGTACTTC. The encoded protein is CASRQTGTAYQETQYF.

V gene TRBV3-1 (or the pseudogene TRBV3-2) combines with J gene TRBJ1-5; weak D call: TRBD1 (5 bases). With 3 bases removed from V and 1 base from J, the gap between germline ends came to 16 bases. The germline CDR1 and CDR2 sequences are LGHDT and YNNKEL (reference sequence). This CDR3 region has 17 residues. This chain's CDR3 is CASSQDPGTVSNQPQHF. The CDR3 bases are TGTGCCAGCAGCCAGGACCCCGGGACGGTGAGCAATCAGCCCCAGCATTTT.

This clone has just a few counts. This rearrangement joins TRBV5-4 to TRBJ2-3; 7 nucleotides align to TRBD1. The germline V gene encodes CDR1 SGHNT and CDR2 YYREEE (reference sequence). This CDR3 region has 14 residues. J lost 2 bases, V lost 3 bases, and 3 bases had no gene match. CDR3 DNA sequence: TGTGCCAGCAGCTCCGGGACAGTCACAGATACGCAGTATTTT. It encodes CASSSGTVTDTQYF.

V usage is TRBV6-2 or TRBV6-3 and J usage is TRBJ2-2; D may be TRBD2 (6 bases). Trimming left V 2 bases short and J 7 bases short, with 14 bases between. The CDR3 spans 15 residues. Germline lookup yields CDR1 MNHEY and CDR2 SVGEGT. The CDR3 nucleotides are TGTGCCAGCAGTTACGGACCCGGGGGTAGCGGGGAGCTGTTTTTT. The encoded protein is CASSYGPGGSGELFF.

V and J are TRBV6-6 and TRBJ2-7; D unresolved. V was pared by 0 bases and J by 6 bases, with 12 bases between. In germline, CDR1 is MNHNY, CDR2 SVGAGI (reference sequence). The CDR3 sequence is 14 residues long. Here the CDR3 reads CASSYSESVFEQYV. The CDR3 nucleotides are TGTGCCAGCAGTTACTCCGAGTCCGTCTTCGAGCAGTACGTC.

The chain has TRBV18 and TRBJ2-5, with 8 bases lining up with TRBD1. The junction had 4 bases not matched to a gene; V was cut back by 6 bases and J by 4 bases. The CDR3 consists of 13 residues. CDR1 KGHSH and CDR2 LQKENI come from the germline V gene. The CDR3 DNA sequence: TGTGCCAGCTCCGGACAGGGTGGAGAGACCCAGTACTTC. It specifies CASSGQGGETQYF. The full variable domain, its missing parts supplied by reference TRBV18 and TRBJ2-5, is NAGVMQNPRHLVRRRGQEARLRCSPMKGHSHVYWYRQLPEEGLKFMVYLQKENIIDESGMPKERFSAEFPKEGPSILRIQQVVRGDSAAYFCASSGQGGETQYFGPGTRLLVL.

This clone was seen only once. The V call is TRBV7-6, the J call TRBJ1-1, with D possibly being TRBD1 (5 bases). Trimming left V 0 bases short and J 3 bases short, with 17 bases between. The CDR3 totals 17 residues. Germline V gives CDR1 SGHVS, CDR2 FNYEAQ. The CDR3 sequence is CASSLAPAGARDTEAFF. CDR3 DNA: TGTGCCAGCAGCTTAGCGCCCGCCGGGGCGCGGGACACTGAAGCTTTCTTT.

The chain uses TRBV4-1 and TRBJ2-1, with TRBD2 as a possible D gene (5 bases). CDR3 length: 14 amino acids. The ends were cut back, 5 bases at V and 8 bases at J, with 16 bases in the middle. Germline CDR1 is MGHRA and CDR2 is YSYEKL. The CDR3 DNA follows: TGCGCCAGCAGCAGACAATCGGGCGGGCATGAGCAGTTCTTC. Its translation is CASSRQSGGHEQFF.

This chain links TRBV30 with TRBJ2-3; 12 nucleotides match TRBD2. The CDR3 is made up of 18 amino acids. Trimming removed 2 bases from V and 0 bases from J; junction bases left unmatched: 9. Per the germline V gene, CDR1 is GTSNPN and CDR2 is SVGIG (reference sequence). The CDR3 region is CAWSLALAGGDSTDTQYF. CDR3 in DNA: TGTGCCTGGAGTTTAGCGCTAGCGGGAGGGGATAGCACAGATACGCAGTATTTT. The full variable domain, with the rest looked up from reference TRBV30 and TRBJ2-3, is SQTIHQWPATLVQPVGSPLSLECTVEGTSNPNLYWYRQAAGRGLQLLFYSVGIGQISSEVPQNLSASRPQDRQFILSSKKLLLSDSGFYLCAWSLALAGGDSTDTQYFGPGTRLTVL.

The gene calls are TRBV7-9 and TRBJ2-5; D uncertain. V shed 2 bases and J shed 2 bases, with 12 bases lying between them. This CDR3 has 15 amino acids. Germline V lookup: CDR1 SEHNR, CDR2 FQNEAQ (reference sequence). CDR3 bases: TGTGCCAGCAGCTTAACCGCAGGTCCTCAAGAGACCCAGTACTTC. This sequence encodes CASSLTAGPQETQYF.

The rearrangement joins TRBV29-1 to TRBJ2-5; TRBD2 matches at 14 bases. V gave up 7 bases and J gave up 5 bases; unmatched junction bases: 6. Germline lookup yields CDR1 SQVTM and CDR2 ANQGSEA. The CDR3 runs 14 residues. The CDR3 loop reads CSGRTSGGMETQYF. CDR3 nucleotide sequence: TGCAGCGGACGGACTAGCGGGGGGATGGAGACCCAGTACTTC.

The rearrangement joins TRBV12-3 or TRBV12-4 to TRBJ2-5; the D gene is possibly TRBD1 (6 bases). The CDR3 is made up of 13 amino acids. Trimming removed 3 bases from V and 3 bases from J, with 8 bases in between. CDR3 sequence: CASSLWDKETQYF. For the CDR3, the DNA is TGTGCCAGCAGTTTGTGGGACAAAGAGACCCAGTACTTC.

The chain combines TRBV19 with TRBJ2-7; 7 bases match TRBD1. This CDR3 contains 15 residues. Per the germline V gene, CDR1 is LNHDA and CDR2 is SQIVND (reference sequence). The V segment lost 5 bases and the J segment 2 bases; nucleotides outside the gene matches: 9. The CDR3 coding sequence is TGTGCCAGTAGTTACGAGGGACAGCCAACCTACGAGCAGTACTTC. This codes for CASSYEGQPTYEQYF.